The 10 T cell receptor beta chains given below trace back to one sample, sequenced in a study of blood T cell repertoires in COVID-19 (TCRdb year 2020). The library relied on the immunoSEQ multiplex PCR assay. The immuneACCESS repertoire file appears here via TCRdb, limited to in-frame rearrangements. These files lack a portion of the clones; in checked studies, under half of the deficit traces to unresolved V genes, and the cause of the others is not known. The table for this sample lists approximately 220,000 clones; around 85% of them were counted only once. The ten largest clones take up roughly a sixth of the sample. The source material was PBMCs or T cells enriched from blood (not recorded which). The receptors here all came from a man aged 40-49 years who had recovered from COVID-19.

J is TRBJ1-1 and V is TRBV18; 11 bases fit TRBD1. The CDR3 loop spans 15 amino acids. Losses at the gene ends were 1 base for V and 6 bases for J; bases not matched to a gene: 4. CDR1 and CDR2 (germline): KGHSH, LQKENI. The CDR3 reads CASSPLRTGGPEAFF. The CDR3 bases are TGTGCCAGCTCACCACTACGGACAGGGGGCCCTGAAGCTTTCTTT.

The J gene is TRBJ2-1, the V gene TRBV27; no firm D call. V dropped 3 bases and J dropped 4 bases, with 13 bases sitting between them. The germline V gene encodes CDR1 MNHEY and CDR2 SMNVEV (reference sequence). The CDR3 has 15 amino acids. The CDR3 DNA reads TGTGCCAGCAGTTTCTCACCTACTAAATACAATGAGCAGTTCTTC. Translating it yields CASSFSPTKYNEQFF.

The CDR3 loop is CASSLGGGGRLAQHF. The DNA of the CDR3 is TGTGCCAGCAGTTTAGGAGGGGGCGGTCGGTTAGCCCAGCATTTT. V and J are TRBV28 and TRBJ1-5, with TRBD1 identical over 7 bases. This CDR3 is 15 amino acids long. The junction had 12 bases not matched to a gene; V was cut back by 2 bases and J by 11 bases. Germline V gene sequence: CDR1 MDHEN, CDR2 SYDVKM.

A remark on this clone: Other DNA sequences in this specimen translate into the identical CDR3. The chain links TRBV9 to TRBJ2-3, with 9 bases lining up with TRBD2. The CDR3 consists of 15 residues. CDR1 and CDR2 from the germline V gene are SGDLS and YYNGEE. With V trimmed by 4 bases and J by 1 base, 4 bases remained unmatched. The CDR3 sequence: CASSPRLAGTDTQYF. DNA for the CDR3: TGTGCCAGCAGCCCCCGACTAGCGGGCACAGATACGCAGTATTTT.

Comments on this clone: The junction and the germline gene differ at one end; a read error may be behind it. J is TRBJ2-7 and V is TRBV9; TRBD2 agrees at 9 bases. CDR1 SGDLS and CDR2 YYNGEE come from the germline V gene. This CDR3 has 16 amino acids. The CDR3 DNA sequence: TGTGTCAGCAGCCAGGAGGGAATAGCGGGAGTGCACGAGCAGTACTTC. It yields the protein CVSSQEGIAGVHEQYF.

J is TRBJ1-2 and V is TRBV7-9; D might be TRBD1 (6 bases). The CDR3 has 13 amino acids. Germline V gene sequence: CDR1 SEHNR, CDR2 FQNEAQ (reference sequence). V shed 1 base and J shed 7 bases, with 10 bases lying between them. CDR3 region: CASSLGTGTGYTF. As DNA, the CDR3 is TGTGCCAGCAGCTTAGGTACAGGGACTGGCTACACCTTC.

The chain is built from TRBV5-1 and TRBJ2-3; a weak D match, TRBD2 (6 bases). Germline assignment: CDR1 SGHRS and CDR2 YFSETQ. V was clipped by 4 bases and J by 0 bases, with 9 bases between them. CDR3 length: 14 residues. The CDR3 nucleotides are TGCGCCAGCAGCGGGACTTTGAGCACAGATACGCAGTATTTT. Its translation is CASSGTLSTDTQYF.

The CDR3 DNA reads as TGTGCCAGCAGCTCGGGAAAGGCGGGAGCGCTGGACAATGAGCAGTTCTTC. Translation gives CASSSGKAGALDNEQFF. The rearrangement links TRBV11-3 to TRBJ2-1; TRBD2 aligns across 7 bases. In germline, CDR1 is SGHNT, CDR2 YENEEA. V lost 4 bases and J lost 5; bases outside the gene matches: 14. CDR3 length equals 17 residues.

The chain combines TRBV5-4 with TRBJ1-2, with D uncertain. V lost 4 bases, J lost 0 bases, and 4 bases lay in between. This CDR3 has 12 amino acids. The V gene's germline CDR1 is SGHNT and CDR2 YYREEE (reference sequence). CDR3 in DNA: TGTGCCAGCAGCCCCACTAACTATGGCTACACCTTC. As protein: CASSPTNYGYTF.

The table lists this clone with a few counts. The chain couples TRBV5-5 to TRBJ1-1; no reliable D call. The CDR3 contains 14 residues. Trimming removed 2 bases at V and 1 base at J, with 9 bases between. Germline CDR1 is SGHKS and CDR2 is YYEKEE (reference sequence). The CDR3 reads CASSFASGNTEAFF. The CDR3 DNA sequence: TGTGCCAGCAGCTTTGCATCAGGGAACACTGAAGCTTTCTTT.